The 17 T cell receptor beta chains in this list originate from one sample, sequenced in a study of human T cells and chemical hapten exposure. As for time point: patch test 1, 2 weeks after DPC sensitization. Treatment specified: therapeutic diphenylcyclopropenone sensitization with weekly scalp DPC. TCRdb analysed the RACE reads with MiXCR anew, one entry per CDR3 protein. The repertoire holds 75,000 to 100,000 distinct CDR3 sequences, around an eighth seen once, with 2% to 2.5% in the top ten. The sequencing used whole blood, collected in connection with sensitization to the hapten diphenylcyclopropenone (DPC). These receptors were collected from a woman aged 40 to 49 with alopecia areata. Some clones in this sample may be carry-over from other donors' samples.

This clonotype was detected many times. The chain has TRBV19 and TRBJ2-1, with 7 bases that match TRBD2. The CDR3 has 15 amino acids. V trimming: 6 bases; J trimming: 2 bases; junction bases outside the gene matches: 7. In germline, CDR1 is LNHDA, CDR2 SQIVND (reference sequence). The CDR3 DNA reads as TGTGCCAGTAGCCTAGCGGCTGGAACCTACAATGAGCAGTTCTTC. It yields the protein CASSLAAGTYNEQFF.

This clonotype was counted a few times. The chain joins TRBV7-2 to TRBJ2-7; D is ambiguous. This CDR3 has 12 amino acids. CDR1 is SGHTA and CDR2 is FQGNSA in the germline V gene. V was shortened by 2 bases and J by 1 base, with 3 bases between the two germline ends. This CDR3 reads CASSLPSYEQYF. The CDR3 coding sequence is TGTGCCAGCAGCTTACCTTCCTACGAGCAGTACTTC.

This clonotype turned up a few times. V and J are TRBV5-1 and TRBJ2-7; D remains unclear. From germline, CDR1 is SGHRS and CDR2 YFSETQ. V was clipped by 0 bases and J by 3 bases, with 10 bases between them. This CDR3 has 14 residues. DNA of the CDR3: TGCGCCAGCAGCTTGGAACAGCCTATCTACGAGCAGTACTTC. It encodes CASSLEQPIYEQYF.

The rearrangement joins TRBV28 to TRBJ2-1; possible D gene TRBD1, 7 bases. Per the germline V gene, CDR1 is MDHEN and CDR2 is SYDVKM. The CDR3 loop spans 15 amino acids. Trimming stripped 6 bases from V and 5 bases from J, with 17 bases between. CDR3 nucleotide sequence: TGTGCCAGCAGCCTCAGGGGGAGGAGTGACAATGAGCAGTTCTTC. This translates into CASSLRGRSDNEQFF.

A few counts support this clonotype. This sequence joins TRBV6-5 and TRBJ2-1; 13 positions agree with TRBD2. V shed 2 bases and J 8 bases; nucleotides not matched to a gene: 6. The CDR3 loop spans 16 amino acids. CDR1 is MNHEY, CDR2 SVGAGI, per germline. The CDR3 reads CASSYLGLAGVYEQFF. In DNA form, the CDR3 reads TGTGCCAGCAGTTACCTCGGACTAGCGGGAGTTTATGAGCAGTTCTTC.

This chain uses TRBV24-1 with TRBJ2-1; 7 bases map to TRBD2. The CDR3 spans 16 residues. The germline V gene has CDR1 KGHDR and CDR2 SFDVKD. Unmatched junction bases numbered 5, after V lost 0 bases and J lost 4 bases. CDR3: CATSDLRGGSYNEQFF. In DNA, the CDR3 is TGTGCCACCAGTGATTTGCGTGGCGGGAGTTACAATGAGCAGTTCTTC.

This clonotype has a handful of counts. The chain couples TRBV3-1 to TRBJ2-5, with a tentative D call TRBD1 (6 bases). Trimming shortened V by 5 bases and J by 2 bases, and 15 bases separated the two germline ends. Germline V gives CDR1 LGHDT, CDR2 YNNKEL (reference sequence). The length of the CDR3 is 15 residues. CDR3 amino acids: CASSAEGGEQETQYF. CDR3 nucleotide sequence: TGTGCCAGCAGCGCCGAAGGGGGAGAACAAGAGACCCAGTACTTC.

The V and J genes are TRBV20-1 and TRBJ2-5; D remains ambiguous. The CDR3 runs 11 residues. CDR1 and CDR2 from the germline V gene are DFQATT and SNEGSKA (reference sequence). Trimming took 3 bases from V and 2 from J, leaving 4 bases between them. The CDR3 region has the DNA TGCAGTGCTAGTCCGCAAGAGACCCAGTACTTC. This translates into CSASPQETQYF.

This clonotype was counted ten times or more. The chain is built from TRBV28 and TRBJ2-2; TRBD1 might be the D (6 bases). The germline CDR1 and CDR2 sequences are MDHEN and SYDVKM. The V end lost 5 bases, the J end lost 4 bases, and 14 bases lay between the germline ends. The CDR3 has 15 amino acids. DNA of the CDR3: TGTGCCAGCAGTCGGGACACCGGTTCCACCGGGGAGCTGTTTTTT. Amino acid sequence: CASSRDTGSTGELFF.

A few counts support this clonotype. The chain carries TRBV18 and TRBJ1-4; D gene ambiguous. The CDR3 is 16 amino acids. The V gene lost 5 bases and the J gene lost 6 bases, with 19 bases spanning the gap. Germline CDR1 reads KGHSH; CDR2 reads LQKENI. In DNA form, the CDR3 reads TGTGCCAGCTCATCAACAAATGCGGGGTCGGATGAAAAACTGTTTTTT. Translated: CASSSTNAGSDEKLFF.

The chain carries TRBV10-2 and TRBJ2-1; 11 nucleotides match TRBD1. This CDR3 region has 14 residues. Trimming removed 10 bases from V and 9 bases from J; junction bases left unmatched: 11. In germline, CDR1 is WSHSY, CDR2 SAAADI. DNA for the CDR3: TGCGCCACCGGACAGGGGGCATTTCCTGGTGAGCAGTTCTTC. It encodes CATGQGAFPGEQFF.

The chain uses TRBV7-9 and TRBJ1-1; D uncertain. The germline V and J ends were trimmed by 1 base and 5 bases, with 11 bases remaining between them. CDR1 and CDR2 (germline): SEHNR, FQNEAQ (reference sequence). There are 14 residues in the CDR3. The CDR3 DNA reads TGTGCCAGCAGCTTAGGGGAGGGTTTAACTGAAGCTTTCTTT. Protein: CASSLGEGLTEAFF.

This clonotype has just a few counts. CDR3 sequence (DNA): TGCAGCGTTGAAAAGGAAAAGGTGGGCGAGCAGTACTTC. It is translated as CSVEKEKVGEQYF. This chain uses TRBV29-1 with TRBJ2-7, with D hard to call. Trimming left V 2 bases short and J 6 bases short, with 14 bases between. From germline, CDR1 is SQVTM and CDR2 ANQGSEA. The CDR3 totals 13 residues.

The gene calls are TRBV5-6 and TRBJ2-1, with TRBD2 matching over 8 bases. CDR3 size: 16 residues. CDR1 SGHDT and CDR2 YYEEEE come from the germline V gene. Unmatched junction bases numbered 12, after V lost 3 bases and J lost 7 bases. CDR3 bases: TGTGCCAGCAGCTCCCTTCCGGGACTAGGCATAAATGAGCAGTTCTTC. Its protein is CASSSLPGLGINEQFF.

This clonotype has only one observation. V is TRBV6-2 or TRBV6-3 and J is TRBJ2-1; 9 nucleotides agree with TRBD2. Germline loops: CDR1 MNHEY, CDR2 SVGEGT. This CDR3 comprises 19 residues. V lost 6 bases, J lost 0 bases, and 15 bases stayed unmatched. As DNA, the CDR3 is TGTGCCAGCAGCGACTATACTAGCGGGTCCTACAGCTCCTACAATGAGCAGTTCTTC. It specifies CASSDYTSGSYSSYNEQFF.

The chain couples TRBV28 to TRBJ2-7; either TRBD1 or TRBD2 may fit D (6 bases each). The CDR3 runs to 13 residues. The V and J ends lost 5 bases and 2 bases respectively, with 10 bases between them. The germline CDR1 and CDR2 sequences are MDHEN and SYDVKM. The CDR3 sequence: CASSGGLTYEQYF. Written as DNA, the CDR3 is TGTGCCAGCAGTGGGGGGCTTACCTACGAGCAGTACTTC.

The table lists this clonotype with many counts. The chain employs TRBV6-2 or TRBV6-3 and TRBJ2-6; D is ambiguous. The V and J ends lost 7 bases and 0 bases respectively, with 4 bases between them. There are 13 residues in the CDR3. Germline V gene sequence: CDR1 MNHEY, CDR2 SVGEGT. CDR3 in amino acids: CASTLSGANVLTF. The CDR3 DNA follows: TGTGCCAGCACCCTCTCTGGGGCCAACGTCCTGACTTTC.